The clone carrying this T cell receptor beta chain was observed a few times. Its antigen is not identified. Isolated RNA was reverse transcribed in full, so expressed TCRB transcripts were sequenced. The assay was immunoSEQ multiplex PCR, and TCRdb's table has in-frame clones only and misses some. The data hold 250,000 to 300,000 clones, with about 24% observed a single time. These data come from a study of beta chain features in type 1 diabetes. General observations from the study: A potential influence of HLA type upon TCRB rearrangement remained unresolved herein. The study found moderately but significantly shorter TCRB CDR3s in all four CD4+ subsets of Type 1 diabetes patients.

A heparinised blood draw that averaged approximately 110 mL was obtained once from each donor. The CDR3 is 13 amino acids. Germline values: CDR1 SGHTA, CDR2 FQGTGA. V shed 2 bases and J shed 4 bases, with 8 bases lying between them. This receptor was obtained from a woman aged 25-40 years with type 1 diabetes. The chain recombines TRBV7-3 with TRBJ1-2; D unresolved. The sequenced sample was naive CD4+ T cells from blood. CDR3 amino acids: CASSLGQVYGYTF. The CDR3 DNA is TGTGCCAGCAGCTTAGGGCAAGTCTATGGCTACACCTTC. The variable domain in full, with the rest retrieved from reference TRBV7-3 and TRBJ1-2, is GAGVSQTPSNKVTEKGKYVELRCDPISGHTALYWYRQSLGQGPEFLIYFQGTGAADDSGLPNDRFFAVRPEGSVSTLKIQRTERGDSAVYLCASSLGQVYGYTFGSGTRLTVV.